This T cell receptor beta chain was identified during a study of cytomegalovirus exposure and HLA in healthy donors (dated by TCRdb to the late 2010s). Looking at the study overall: In an earlier analysis of under 750 of the donors, 276 Gb of sequence data and 117 million unique TCR beta sequences from about 179 million T cells were reported. Donor age, sex, ethnicity and CMV serostatus were collected together with the repertoire data. Rather than using new phenotypic data, the later analysis identified candidate immune exposures from TCR beta sequences and from how often those sequences occurred across donors. The study profiled the T cell repertoires of hundreds of subjects by immunosequencing and related them to cytomegalovirus serostatus. An early release covering roughly 600 HLA-typed donors comprised 250 to 350 gigabases of sequencing data and around 85 million unique TCR sequences. In addition to the first cohort of 500 to 850 subjects, a separate validation cohort of approximately 130 different subjects was used. The number of typed donors differed by locus: roughly 620-640 for A, B, C, DRB1 and DQB1; roughly 510 for DQA1; 606 for DPA1; and 450 to 480 for DPB1. An earlier analysis of approximately 500 of the donors applied high-throughput TCR beta sequencing to assess whether each TCR beta V gene segment acted as functional or pseudogenic. A later genetic analysis used genome-wide SNP genotypes for about three fifths of the roughly 700 donors, treating that subset as a discovery cohort. Five DR-DQ haplotypes were treated as single units for association and clustering because of strong linkage in the cohort. The genetic ancestry cluster associated with self-reported Caucasian donors included 65% to 90% of the 398 genotyped donors. The study was designed to test whether signatures of past pathogen exposure could be identified by cataloging public T cell receptors. To predict cytomegalovirus infection status, the study combined high-throughput TCR immunosequencing, statistical association of individual TCRs with disease status, and machine learning. Among roughly 400 genotyped donors of the cohort, an average of approximately 240,000 unique TCR beta nucleotide sequences were sequenced per donor, roughly 20% of them non-productive. All discovery cohort repertoires had been generated on a single sequencing platform. Class I and class II HLA loci were covered by the typing at four-digit resolution. A later analysis re-analyzed previously published TCR beta repertoires from 666 donors and added high-resolution HLA genotyping to study TCR occurrence patterns.

This clone was seen a few times. Its antigen remains undetermined. No base qualities exist here, and no much larger clone lies one base off it. What the work shows at the level of the full study, not this receptor alone: V-gene and J-gene trimming of TCR beta chains was associated with a missense DCLRE1C variant in a later genetic analysis, and the association was replicated in an independent cohort. The sequencing pipeline was judged likely to have produced a cluster of highly shared sequence variants as a technical artifact. The only immune exposure information available for the cohort was CMV serostatus. In a later analysis, TCR association rates were found to vary across HLA loci, with the most associated TCRs seen for DRB1 alleles and the fewest for HLA-C alleles. The presence/absence analyses assumed that sequencing depth was roughly uniform across donors, and that assumption may not be true. The classifier was reported to diagnose cytomegalovirus status with high specificity and sensitivity in both the original cohort and the validation cohort. In a later genetic analysis, fewer N-insertions in productive TCRs were reported among donors in an Asian-associated ancestry cluster than the roughly 700-donor mean. Some IMGT-functional V segments, including TRBV6-2 and TRBV6-3, could not be told apart with the 87-base-pair reads, so those segments were excluded. Most TCR sequences were seen in very few donors, while some public TCRs were found in many individuals. When HLA alleles, especially DR and DQ, strongly co-occurred, attributing TCR associations to individual alleles was difficult. Broadly in line with IMGT annotations, most TCR beta V segments showed up in productive rearrangements about 87% or about 30% of the time in an earlier analysis of 450 to 750 of the donors. Linkage disequilibrium might explain the correlated functional status among segregating V segments, but an unknown experimental factor could not be ruled out. In the study, 150 to 200 TCR beta chains were listed as associated with cytomegalovirus. HLA typing was unavailable for some donors at each locus, so association tests used only the typed subset. Several of the top co-occurrence clusters appeared to be linked to parvovirus B19, influenza, CMV and Epstein-Barr virus, according to a later analysis. In this cohort, only TCR beta chains were sequenced, and detectable features were limited by the absence of alpha or paired-chain data. A further reported finding was that TCR beta sequences accurately predicted the HLA-A and HLA-B alleles for most subjects in the first cohort. In a later analysis, HLA-associated TCR beta chains were found to be more clonally expanded and to have lower generation probabilities than equally common non-associated chains. Specific HLA alleles were associated with more than 15,000 TCR beta sequences at a false discovery rate of 0.05 in a later analysis. Because counts were too low, roughly 16 rarely observed V segments, including chromosome 9 orphons, were excluded from the earlier analysis of 587 of the donors. According to a later analysis, most CMV-associated TCR beta chains appeared to be HLA-restricted, and the HLA associations seemed to be driven largely by CMV exposure. In vitro tests confirmed that a few of the cytomegalovirus-associated TCR beta chains recognize cytomegalovirus antigens. The authors suggested that the approach could potentially be generalized to other disease states and immunological phenotypes.

Library preparation employed the immunoSEQ multiplex PCR assay. For the multiplex PCR, a mixture combining 60 forward primers for TCR Vbeta segments and 13 reverse primers for TCR Jbeta segments was used. A multiplex PCR assay on genomic DNA amplified the CDR3 region of rearranged TCR beta genes. The amplified TCR beta libraries were sequenced on the Illumina HiSeq System as 87-base-pair reads. Per the authors' processing: A later analysis counted around 72 million unique TCR beta chains across the 666 repertoires, and around 9.9 million of these chains were shared by at least two donors. To remove PCR and sequencing errors, raw reads were error-corrected and collapsed into unique sequences using a nearest-neighbor algorithm that merged closely related sequences. To assign V, D and J gene segments, CDR3 sequences were aligned to IMGT reference sequences. For a sequence to be retained, a match of at least six nucleotides to both a V gene segment and a J gene segment was required. Rearrangements were called productive when the CDR3 lacked stop codons and stayed in frame with V and J; all others were non-productive. CDR3 was defined by IMGT convention, running from the second conserved V-encoded cysteine to the conserved J-encoded phenylalanine. In an earlier analysis of approximately 590 of the donors, sequences lacking an unambiguous match to a single V gene segment were excluded. In an earlier analysis of approximately 550 of the donors, V segments were called functional above 56.7% productive rearrangements and were called segregating when the between-donor standard deviation exceeded 5%. To diagnose cytomegalovirus status from the catalog of TCR beta chain sequences, a statistical classification framework was built. In a later analysis, V and J genes were assigned by comparing TCR nucleotide sequences against IMGT/GENE-DB human TR gene sequences. In a later analysis, CDR3 sequences and most-parsimonious VDJ recombination scenarios were assigned using the TCRdist pipeline. In a later analysis, each TCR beta chain was defined by its CDR3 amino acid sequence together with its V-gene family, and reads without a unique V-gene family were excluded. To address suspected cross-contamination and a sequencing artifact, a later analysis removed over 500 highly shared, low-generation-probability nucleotide sequences. In a later analysis, a clonal expansion index for each public chain was calculated from normalized within-repertoire ranks of inferred template counts. Generation probabilities in a later analysis came from a VDJ recombination model fitted to out-of-frame rearrangements, and those results were checked against IGoR. A later analysis scored TCR-TCR, TCR-HLA and TCR-CMV co-occurrence with hypergeometric tests, applying a repertoire-size bias correction to TCR pairs. A later analysis estimated false discovery rates by permuting HLA or CMV assignments 20 times. A later analysis grouped co-occurring TCRs with DBSCAN, adding TCRdist sequence similarity when clustering within HLA-allele-positive subsets. Co-occurrence clustering excluded repertoires with fewer than 30,000 or more than 120,000 public chains, plus five with anomalous nucleotide sharing. TCRdb provides this immuneACCESS table in a form limited to in-frame rearrangements. Some clones are lacking; in checked studies, under half of them reflect an unresolved V gene, and why the rest are absent is not known. V and J calls plus clone size are reproduced from that table; the DNA served to infer D and trimming. The sample profile shows 150,000 to 200,000 clones; roughly a tenth of them were found once. Jointly, the top ten make up over 1% of the sample.

The cohort was made up of under 800 healthy bone marrow donors. All cohort members were sampled while nominally healthy, although unrecorded immune exposures were likely present. The donor tested CMV seropositive and was one of the 289 seropositive cohort members. A peripheral blood sample was provided by each donor, and peripheral blood mononuclear cells were used for TCR beta sequencing. The Qiagen DNeasy Blood Extraction Kit was used to extract genomic DNA from the blood cell samples. CDR1 and CDR2 are drawn from the germline V gene: SGHAT, FQNNGV. Inclusive of the bounding cysteine and phenylalanine, the CDR3 is 13 residues long. Only the CDR3 region is kept as DNA, spanning 39 bases read in frame from base 1. Trimming removed 2 bases from V and 7 bases from J, leaving 12 bases between the germline ends.

Input material: PBMCs. The chain is assembled from TRBV11-2 and TRBJ2-7; the D gene is perhaps TRBD2, from 5 matching bases. This clonotype originated in a woman aged 25 to 45 in good health and CMV-seropositive. CDR3 loop: CASSLSGSWEQYF. The nucleotides are TGTGCCAGCAGCTTAAGTGGGAGTTGGGAGCAGTACTTC.